Here is one T cell receptor (beta chain) with its context. This sample is drawn from a study of control samples from healthy donors and cancer patients. The repertoire was sequenced with immunoSEQ multiplex PCR; TCRdb's copy has only in-frame clones and lacks some. The sample has about 150,000 clones; approximately 90% are singletons. Germline values: CDR1 SGHDT, CDR2 YYEEEE. The CDR3 has 17 residues. The ends lost 5 bases at V and 15 bases at J; junction bases unmatched: 21. This TCR derives from a woman aged 25-40 years in good health. The chain has TRBV5-6 and TRBJ2-1; 12 nucleotides align to TRBD2. The source material was blood. The CDR3 region is CASRQSTSGRIGRQWFF. The CDR3 nucleotides read TGTGCCAGCAGGCAATCGACTAGCGGGAGAATAGGCCGACAGTGGTTCTTC. Filled out from reference TRBV5-6 and TRBJ2-1, the complete variable domain reads DAGVTQSPTHLIKTRGQQVTLRCSPKSGHDTVSWYQQALGQGPQFIFQYYEEEERQRGNFPDRFSGHQFPNYSSELNVNALLLGDSALYLCASRQSTSGRIGRQWFFGPGTRLTVL.